Included here is one T cell receptor (beta chain) sequence, with context. Its specificity is unknown. This sample stems from a study of cytotoxic CD8 clonotypes in ibrutinib-treated CLL. Study-level results: The study found baseline clonality above age-matched healthy donors, tracking circulating CD8+ T-cell counts.

Data came from immunoSEQ multiplex PCR; TCRdb stores just in-frame clones and leaves some out. The sample carries 100,000 or so clones, about 58% recorded once. The CDR3 has 14 residues. From germline, CDR1 is MNHNY and CDR2 SVGAGI (reference sequence). The V end lost 6 bases, the J end lost 4 bases, and 16 bases lay between the germline ends. The rearrangement links TRBV6-6 to TRBJ2-7; TRBD1 is a possible D gene (6 bases). This TCR derives from a human donor with chronic lymphocytic leukemia. The starting material was PBMCs, obtained after 24 months of ibrutinib treatment. CDR3: CASRLSQGTYEQYF. The CDR3 nucleotides read TGTGCCAGCAGGCTGAGCCAGGGGACGTACGAGCAGTACTTC.